This T cell receptor (beta chain) stems from a study of control samples from healthy donors and cancer patients. The assay was immunoSEQ multiplex PCR, and TCRdb's table has in-frame clones only and misses some. The repertoire consists of 170,000 or so clones, with roughly 94% occurring once and the leading ten covering around 1.5%. The TCR originated in a young woman in good health. The sample consisted of blood.

The CDR3 here is CASSPGTFNYGYTF. CDR3 sequence (DNA): TGTGCCAGCAGTCCGGGGACGTTTAACTATGGCTACACCTTC. The rearrangement uses TRBV27 and TRBJ1-2; TRBD1 is a possible D gene (5 bases). V shed 5 bases and J shed 1 base, with 11 bases lying between them. This CDR3 is 14 amino acids long. The germline V gene has CDR1 MNHEY and CDR2 SMNVEV (reference sequence).